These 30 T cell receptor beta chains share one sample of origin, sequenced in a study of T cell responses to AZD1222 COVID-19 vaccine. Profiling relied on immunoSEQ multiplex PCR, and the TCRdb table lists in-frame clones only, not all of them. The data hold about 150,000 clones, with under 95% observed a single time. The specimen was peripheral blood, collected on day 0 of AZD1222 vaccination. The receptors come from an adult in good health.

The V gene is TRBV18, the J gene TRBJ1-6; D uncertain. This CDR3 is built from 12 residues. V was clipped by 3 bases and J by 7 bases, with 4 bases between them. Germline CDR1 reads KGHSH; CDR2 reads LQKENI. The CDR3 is CASSPGNSPLHF. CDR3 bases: TGTGCCAGCTCACCGGGGAATTCACCCCTCCACTTT.

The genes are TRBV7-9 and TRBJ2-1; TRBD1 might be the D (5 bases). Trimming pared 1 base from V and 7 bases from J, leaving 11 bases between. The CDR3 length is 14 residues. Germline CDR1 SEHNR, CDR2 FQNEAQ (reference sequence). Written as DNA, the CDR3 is TGTGCCAGCAGCTTAGTTACCAGGGCGAATGAGCAGTTCTTC. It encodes CASSLVTRANEQFF.

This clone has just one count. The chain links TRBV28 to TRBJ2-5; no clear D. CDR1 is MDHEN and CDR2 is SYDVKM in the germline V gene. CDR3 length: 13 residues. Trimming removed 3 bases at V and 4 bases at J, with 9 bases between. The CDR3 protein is CASSFYRRETQYF. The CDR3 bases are TGTGCCAGCAGTTTTTATAGGCGAGAGACCCAGTACTTC.

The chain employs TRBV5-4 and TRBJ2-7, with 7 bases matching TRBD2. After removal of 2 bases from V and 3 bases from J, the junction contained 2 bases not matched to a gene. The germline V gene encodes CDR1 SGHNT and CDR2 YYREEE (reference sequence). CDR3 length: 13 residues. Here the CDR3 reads CASSFGGNYEQYF. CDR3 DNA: TGTGCCAGCAGCTTCGGGGGGAACTACGAGCAGTACTTC.

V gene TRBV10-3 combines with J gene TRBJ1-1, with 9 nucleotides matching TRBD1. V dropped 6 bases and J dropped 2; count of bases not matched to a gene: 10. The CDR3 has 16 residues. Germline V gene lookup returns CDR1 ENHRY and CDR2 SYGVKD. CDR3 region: CAIRGLDRGPNTEAFF. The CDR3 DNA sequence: TGTGCCATCAGGGGGTTGGACAGGGGCCCTAACACTGAAGCTTTCTTT.

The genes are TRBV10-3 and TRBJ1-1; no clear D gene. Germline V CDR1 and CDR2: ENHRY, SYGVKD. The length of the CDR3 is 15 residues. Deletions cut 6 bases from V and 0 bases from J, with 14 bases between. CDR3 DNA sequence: TGTGCCATCAGGGAGCTGGCTTCCATGAACACTGAAGCTTTCTTT. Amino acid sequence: CAIRELASMNTEAFF.

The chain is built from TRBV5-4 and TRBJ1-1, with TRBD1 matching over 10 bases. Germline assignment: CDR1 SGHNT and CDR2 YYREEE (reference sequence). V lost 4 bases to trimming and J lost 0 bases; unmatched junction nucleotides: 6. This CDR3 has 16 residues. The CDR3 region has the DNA TGTGCCAGCAGCGGGGGACAGGGGATAATGAACACTGAAGCTTTCTTT. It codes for CASSGGQGIMNTEAFF.

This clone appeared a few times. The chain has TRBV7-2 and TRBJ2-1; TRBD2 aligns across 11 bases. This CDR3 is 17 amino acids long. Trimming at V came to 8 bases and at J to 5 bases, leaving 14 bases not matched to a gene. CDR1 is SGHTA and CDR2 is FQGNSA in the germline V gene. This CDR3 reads CASSLRASGRTDNEQFF. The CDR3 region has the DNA TGTGCCAGCTCCCTAAGGGCTAGCGGGAGGACGGACAATGAGCAGTTCTTC.

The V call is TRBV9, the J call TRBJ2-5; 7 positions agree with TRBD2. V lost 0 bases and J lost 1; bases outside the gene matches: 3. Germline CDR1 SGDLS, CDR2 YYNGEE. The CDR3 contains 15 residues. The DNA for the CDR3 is TGTGCCAGCAGCGTAGGGACTAGTATCCAAGAGACCCAGTACTTC. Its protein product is CASSVGTSIQETQYF. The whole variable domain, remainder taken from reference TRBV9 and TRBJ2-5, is DSGVTQTPKHLITATGQRVTLRCSPRSGDLSVYWYQQSLDQGLQFLIQYYNGEERAKGNILERFSAQQFPDLHSELNLSSLELGDSALYFCASSVGTSIQETQYFGPGTRLLVL.

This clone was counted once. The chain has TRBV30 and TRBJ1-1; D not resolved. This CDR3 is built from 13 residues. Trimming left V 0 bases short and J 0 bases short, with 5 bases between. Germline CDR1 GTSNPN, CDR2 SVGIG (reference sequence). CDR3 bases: TGTGCCTGGAGTGTACAGTTGAACACTGAAGCTTTCTTT. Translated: CAWSVQLNTEAFF.

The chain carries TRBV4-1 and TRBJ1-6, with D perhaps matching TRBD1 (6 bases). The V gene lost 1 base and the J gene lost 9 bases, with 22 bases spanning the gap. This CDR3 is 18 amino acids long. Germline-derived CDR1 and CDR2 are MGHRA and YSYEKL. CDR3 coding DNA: TGCGCCAGCAGCCAAGTAGGGGGTTACAGGGCCGGGGGTTCACCCCTCCACTTT. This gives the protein CASSQVGGYRAGGSPLHF.

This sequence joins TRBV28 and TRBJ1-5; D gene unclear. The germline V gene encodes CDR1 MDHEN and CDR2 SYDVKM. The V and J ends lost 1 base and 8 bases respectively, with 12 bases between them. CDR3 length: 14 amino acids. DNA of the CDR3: TGTGCCAGCAGTTTATTCGGGGTCGTTGAGCCCCAGCATTTT. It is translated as CASSLFGVVEPQHF.

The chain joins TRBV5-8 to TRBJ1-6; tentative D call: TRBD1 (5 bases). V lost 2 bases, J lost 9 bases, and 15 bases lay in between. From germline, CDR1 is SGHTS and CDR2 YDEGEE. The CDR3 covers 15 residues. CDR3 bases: TGTGCCAGCAGCTTTGGGGACCATGGGACTTCACCCCTCCACTTT. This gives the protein CASSFGDHGTSPLHF.

DNA of the CDR3: TGTGCCAGCAGCTCAACAGGACCGGATTCACCCCTCCACTTT. It yields the protein CASSSTGPDSPLHF. The chain employs TRBV7-9 and TRBJ1-6, with D maybe TRBD1 (5 bases). V was trimmed by 4 bases and J by 8 bases, leaving 12 bases between them. Germline CDR1 SEHNR, CDR2 FQNEAQ (reference sequence). The CDR3 totals 14 residues. Full variable domain (rest looked up from reference TRBV7-9 and TRBJ1-6): DTGVSQNPRHKITKRGQNVTFRCDPISEHNRLYWYRQTLGQGPEFLTYFQNEAQLEKSRLLSDRFSAERPKGSFSTLEIQRTEQGDSAMYLCASSSTGPDSPLHFGNGTRLTVT.

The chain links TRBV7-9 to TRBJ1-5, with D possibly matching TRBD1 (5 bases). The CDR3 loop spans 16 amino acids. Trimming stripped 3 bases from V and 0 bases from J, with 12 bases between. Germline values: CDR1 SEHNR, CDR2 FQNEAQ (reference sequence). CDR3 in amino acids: CASSLGEVDSNQPQHF. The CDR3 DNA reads TGTGCCAGCAGCTTGGGGGAGGTGGATAGCAATCAGCCCCAGCATTTT.

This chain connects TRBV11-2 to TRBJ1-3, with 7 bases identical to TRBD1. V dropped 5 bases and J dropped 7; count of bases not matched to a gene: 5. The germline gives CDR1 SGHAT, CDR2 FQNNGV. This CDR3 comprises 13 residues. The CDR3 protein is CASSTYRGNTIYF. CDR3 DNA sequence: TGTGCCAGCAGCACATACAGGGGTAACACCATATATTTT.

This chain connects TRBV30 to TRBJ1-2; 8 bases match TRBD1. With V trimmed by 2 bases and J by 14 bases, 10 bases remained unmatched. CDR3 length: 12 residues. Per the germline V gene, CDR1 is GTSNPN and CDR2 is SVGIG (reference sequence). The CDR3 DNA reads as TGTGCCTGGAGTTCACAGGGGGTCCTAGGAACCTTC. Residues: CAWSSQGVLGTF.

The CDR3 DNA sequence: TGTGCCAGCGGCGAGCGGAACCCGAACACCGGGGAGCTGTTTTTT. Its protein is CASGERNPNTGELFF. The V call is TRBV7-2, the J call TRBJ2-2; weak D call: TRBD2 (5 bases). Trimming removed 8 bases at V and 0 bases at J, with 13 bases between. Germline CDR1 and CDR2: SGHTA and FQGNSA. The CDR3 runs 15 residues.

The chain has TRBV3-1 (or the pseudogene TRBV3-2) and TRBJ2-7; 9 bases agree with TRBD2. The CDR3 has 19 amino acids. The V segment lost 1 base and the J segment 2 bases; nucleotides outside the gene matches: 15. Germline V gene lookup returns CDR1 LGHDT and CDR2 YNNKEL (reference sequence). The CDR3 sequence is CASSQGGASRLAVPYEQYF. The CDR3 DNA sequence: TGTGCCAGCAGCCAAGGAGGGGCGAGCCGACTAGCGGTCCCCTACGAGCAGTACTTC.

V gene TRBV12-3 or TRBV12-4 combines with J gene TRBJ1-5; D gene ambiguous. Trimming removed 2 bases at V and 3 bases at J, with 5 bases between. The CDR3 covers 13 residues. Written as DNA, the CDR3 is TGTGCCAGCAGTTTAACGGTCAATCAGCCCCAGCATTTT. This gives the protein CASSLTVNQPQHF.

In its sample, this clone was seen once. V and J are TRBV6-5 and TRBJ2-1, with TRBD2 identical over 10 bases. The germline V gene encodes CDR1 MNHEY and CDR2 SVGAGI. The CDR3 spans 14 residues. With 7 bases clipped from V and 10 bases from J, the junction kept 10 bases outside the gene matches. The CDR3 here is CASTPLAGVMEQFF. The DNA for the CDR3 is TGTGCCAGCACCCCCCTAGCGGGAGTTATGGAGCAGTTCTTC.

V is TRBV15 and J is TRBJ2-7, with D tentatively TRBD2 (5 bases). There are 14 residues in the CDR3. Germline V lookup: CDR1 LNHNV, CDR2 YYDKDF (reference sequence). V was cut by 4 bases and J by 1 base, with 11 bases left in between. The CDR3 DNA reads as TGTGCCACCAGCACCGGACTTGCATCCTACGAGCAGTACTTC. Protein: CATSTGLASYEQYF. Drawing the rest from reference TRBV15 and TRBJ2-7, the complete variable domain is DAMVIQNPRYQVTQFGKPVTLSCSQTLNHNVMYWYQQKSSQAPKLLFHYYDKDFNNEADTPDNFQSRRPNTSFCFLDIRSPGLGDTAMYLCATSTGLASYEQYFGPGTRLTVT.

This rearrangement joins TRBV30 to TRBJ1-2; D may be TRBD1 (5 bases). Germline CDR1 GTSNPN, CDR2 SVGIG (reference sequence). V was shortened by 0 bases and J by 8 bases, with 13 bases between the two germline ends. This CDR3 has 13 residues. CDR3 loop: CAWSVGGAYGYTF. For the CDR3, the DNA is TGTGCCTGGAGTGTTGGAGGGGCGTACGGCTACACCTTC.

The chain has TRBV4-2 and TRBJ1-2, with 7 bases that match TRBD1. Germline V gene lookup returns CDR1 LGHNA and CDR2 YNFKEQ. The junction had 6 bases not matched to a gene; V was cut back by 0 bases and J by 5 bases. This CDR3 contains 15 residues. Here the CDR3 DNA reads TGTGCCAGCAGCCAAGATCCGGGACAGCAGTATGGCTACACCTTC. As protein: CASSQDPGQQYGYTF.

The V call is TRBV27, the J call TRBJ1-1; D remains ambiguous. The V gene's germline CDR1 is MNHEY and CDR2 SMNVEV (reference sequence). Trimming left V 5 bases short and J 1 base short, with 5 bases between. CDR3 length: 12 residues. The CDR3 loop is CASSEGNTEAFF. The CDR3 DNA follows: TGTGCCAGCAGTGAGGGGAACACTGAAGCTTTCTTT.

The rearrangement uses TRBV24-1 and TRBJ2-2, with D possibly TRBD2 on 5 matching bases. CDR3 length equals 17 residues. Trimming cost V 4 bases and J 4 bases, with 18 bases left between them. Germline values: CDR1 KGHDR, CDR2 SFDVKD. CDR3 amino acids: CATSDPTSSGFTGELFF. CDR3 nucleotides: TGTGCCACCAGTGACCCCACGTCGTCGGGGTTCACCGGGGAGCTGTTTTTT.

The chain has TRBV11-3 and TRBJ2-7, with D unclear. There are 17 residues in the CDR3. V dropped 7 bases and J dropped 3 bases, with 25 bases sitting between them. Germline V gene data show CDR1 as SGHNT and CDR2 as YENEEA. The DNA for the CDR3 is TGTGCCAGCACCAGGCCAGTGATAGGGATATCTTTCTACGAGCAGTACTTC. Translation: CASTRPVIGISFYEQYF.

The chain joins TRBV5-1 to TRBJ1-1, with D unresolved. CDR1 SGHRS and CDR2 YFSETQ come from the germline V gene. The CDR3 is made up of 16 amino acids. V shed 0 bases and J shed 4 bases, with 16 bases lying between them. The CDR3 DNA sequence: TGCGCCAGCAGCTTGGCTGGGCGGCAGGCGGGCACTGAAGCTTTCTTT. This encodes CASSLAGRQAGTEAFF.

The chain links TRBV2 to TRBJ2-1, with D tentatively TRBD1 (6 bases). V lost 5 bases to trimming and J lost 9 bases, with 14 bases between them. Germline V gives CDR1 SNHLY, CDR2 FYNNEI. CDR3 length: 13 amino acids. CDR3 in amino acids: CASSNLGATEQFF. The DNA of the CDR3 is TGTGCCAGCAGTAACTTGGGGGCCACTGAGCAGTTCTTC. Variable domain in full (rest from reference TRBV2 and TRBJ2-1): EPEVTQTPSHQVTQMGQEVILRCVPISNHLYFYWYRQILGQKVEFLVSFYNNEISEKSEIFDDQFSVERPDGSNFTLKIRSTKLEDSAMYFCASSNLGATEQFFGPGTRLTVL.

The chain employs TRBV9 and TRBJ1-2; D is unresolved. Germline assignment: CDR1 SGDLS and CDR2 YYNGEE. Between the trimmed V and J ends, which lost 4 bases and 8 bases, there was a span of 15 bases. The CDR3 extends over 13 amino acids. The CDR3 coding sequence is TGTGCCAGCAGCAACGTCCCGGGTAGCGGCTACACCTTC. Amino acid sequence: CASSNVPGSGYTF.